The 19 T cell receptor beta chains in this list originate from one sample, sequenced in a study (dated by TCRdb to about 2015). Receptor amplification or capture employed 5' RACE. This sample was sequenced with an Illumina MiSeq. TCRdb itself trimmed the public reads at Q25 with fastp, ran MiXCR and retained productive beta chains. Each CDR3 protein appears once, grouped with its most common genes and DNA. The sample table holds 35,000 to 45,000 distinct CDR3 sequences, of which over 20% were seen once. The top ten clones comprise roughly 4.5% of the sample. Tregs were isolated as CD4+CD25+CD127-/low cells. The sample comprised Tregs sorted from a lymph node. All receptors derive from a female donor with breast cancer.

This clonotype showed up many times. The chain carries TRBV28 and TRBJ2-3, with 7 bases that match TRBD1. The CDR3 extends over 14 amino acids. CDR1 is MDHEN and CDR2 is SYDVKM in the germline V gene. Unmatched junction bases numbered 4, after V lost 5 bases and J lost 2 bases. CDR3 region: CASSLGQDTDTQYF. In DNA form, the CDR3 reads TGTGCCAGCAGTCTTGGACAGGACACAGATACGCAGTATTTT.

This clonotype was counted ten times or more. The rearrangement links TRBV12-3 or TRBV12-4 to TRBJ1-1, with D hard to call. CDR3 size: 12 residues. Trimming shortened V by 4 bases and J by 4 bases, and 7 bases separated the two germline ends. The CDR3 here is CASSSYITEAFF. In DNA form, the CDR3 reads TGTGCCAGCAGTTCATATATCACTGAAGCTTTCTTT.

This clonotype was recorded at least ten times. The CDR3 region has the DNA TGTGCCAGCAGCCTGACAGGGTTGGGAGAGACCCAGTACTTC. Protein: CASSLTGLGETQYF. The V gene is TRBV7-3, the J gene TRBJ2-5, with 7 bases lining up with TRBD1. The CDR3 extends over 14 amino acids. CDR1 SGHTA and CDR2 FQGTGA come from the germline V gene. Germline trimming cut 5 bases from V and 4 bases from J; bases unmatched to any gene: 7.

The chain combines TRBV7-2 with TRBJ2-1, with TRBD1 identical over 8 bases. Germline lookup yields CDR1 SGHTA and CDR2 FQGNSA. The CDR3 contains 15 residues. V shed 2 bases, J shed 6 bases, and the junction held 6 bases outside the gene matches. This CDR3 reads CASSLQRTGCNEQFF. The DNA of the CDR3 is TGTGCCAGCAGCTTACAGCGGACAGGGTGCAATGAGCAGTTCTTC.

The rearrangement links TRBV29-1 to TRBJ2-1; the D gene could be TRBD1 or TRBD2 (7 bases each). CDR3 length equals 14 residues. The V gene lost 4 bases and the J gene lost 1 base, with 11 bases spanning the gap. Looked up from germline, CDR1 is SQVTM and CDR2 is ANQGSEA. CDR3 nucleotide sequence: TGCAGCGTTGGCCAGGGGGGGTCCTACAATGAGCAGTTCTTC. Translating it yields CSVGQGGSYNEQFF.

The gene calls are TRBV5-1 and TRBJ2-2; 8 nucleotides match TRBD1. V lost 7 bases, J lost 5 bases, and 10 bases stayed unmatched. The V gene's germline CDR1 is SGHRS and CDR2 YFSETQ. This CDR3 has 15 amino acids. The CDR3 bases are TGCGCCAGCGGGCGCGGACAGGGAAGGACCGGGGAGCTGTTTTTT. Protein: CASGRGQGRTGELFF.

The chain combines TRBV2 with TRBJ1-6; 8 bases map to TRBD1. Germline CDR1 is SNHLY and CDR2 is FYNNEI. The CDR3 extends over 16 amino acids. Trimming removed 6 bases from V and 7 bases from J; junction bases left unmatched: 11. The CDR3 DNA sequence: TGTGCCAGCAGCAGGACAGGGCGGAATGGGAATTCACCCCTCCACTTT. Translated: CASSRTGRNGNSPLHF. The variable domain in full, with the rest retrieved from reference TRBV2 and TRBJ1-6, is EPEVTQTPSHQVTQMGQEVILRCVPISNHLYFYWYRQILGQKVEFLVSFYNNEISEKSEIFDDQFSVERPDGSNFTLKIRSTKLEDSAMYFCASSRTGRNGNSPLHFGNGTRLTVT.

This clonotype was picked up a small number of times. The chain joins TRBV28 to TRBJ1-1, with 7 bases aligning to TRBD1. Trimming cost V 5 bases and J 5 bases; bases outside gene matches: 5. This CDR3 has 13 residues. Germline assignment: CDR1 MDHEN and CDR2 SYDVKM. This CDR3 reads CASSDRDGTEAFF. The CDR3 DNA reads as TGTGCCAGCAGTGACAGGGATGGGACTGAAGCTTTCTTT.

This clonotype was seen many times. The J gene is TRBJ2-1, the V gene TRBV5-4; TRBD1 might be the D (7 bases). V was shortened by 3 bases and J by 2 bases, with 18 bases between the two germline ends. CDR1 is SGHNT, CDR2 YYREEE, per germline (reference sequence). The CDR3 consists of 17 residues. The CDR3 loop reads CASSSETGRNPYNEQFF. The CDR3 DNA follows: TGTGCCAGCAGCTCCGAGACAGGGAGGAACCCCTACAATGAGCAGTTCTTC.

This clonotype has a handful of counts. The CDR3, as DNA: TGTGCCAGCAGACTGCGACAGGGCCCCGGGGAGCTGTTTTTT. Translated: CASRLRQGPGELFF. The V call is TRBV6-1, the J call TRBJ2-2; 7 nucleotides agree with TRBD1. V dropped 6 bases and J dropped 6; count of bases not matched to a gene: 7. There are 14 residues in the CDR3. Germline loops: CDR1 MNHNS, CDR2 SASEGT.

In this sample, this clonotype turned up many times. The gene calls are TRBV27 and TRBJ2-1; D gene uncertain. The CDR3 is 16 amino acids. Looked up from germline, CDR1 is MNHEY and CDR2 is SMNVEV (reference sequence). V was cut by 6 bases and J by 0 bases, with 15 bases left in between. In DNA, the CDR3 is TGTGCCAGCAGCGAAACCGGGTTTAGCTCCTACAATGAGCAGTTCTTC. The encoded protein is CASSETGFSSYNEQFF.

This clonotype was seen a few times. This rearrangement joins TRBV11-3 to TRBJ2-7, with a possible D match to TRBD2 (7 bases). Germline CDR1 reads SGHNT; CDR2 reads YENEEA. The CDR3 spans 15 residues. Trimming removed 4 bases at V and 6 bases at J, with 19 bases between. CDR3 amino acids: CASSSTTGSSGEQYF. CDR3 nucleotide sequence: TGTGCCAGCAGCTCCACAACAGGGTCTAGCGGCGAGCAGTACTTC.

The chain recombines TRBV20-1 with TRBJ2-5; 9 positions match TRBD2. This CDR3 has 17 residues. The J segment lost 4 bases and the V segment lost 0 bases, leaving 12 bases of the junction unmatched. Germline lookup yields CDR1 DFQATT and CDR2 SNEGSKA (reference sequence). This CDR3 reads CSARDPGGLAGIETQYF. In nucleotides, the CDR3 is TGCAGTGCTAGAGATCCGGGTGGGCTAGCGGGAATAGAGACCCAGTACTTC.

This clonotype was counted only a few times. V is TRBV6-2 or TRBV6-3 and J is TRBJ2-2, with 8 bases lining up with TRBD1. Germline V gene data show CDR1 as MNHEY and CDR2 as SVGEGT. V trimming: 7 bases; J trimming: 2 bases; junction bases outside the gene matches: 12. The CDR3 covers 17 residues. CDR3 in DNA: TGTGCCAGCACCCCATTAAGGGACAGGCACAACACCGGGGAGCTGTTTTTT. Translated: CASTPLRDRHNTGELFF.

The gene calls are TRBV4-3 and TRBJ2-3; D not resolved. This CDR3 has 14 amino acids. Trimming pared 2 bases from V and 4 bases from J, leaving 10 bases between. Germline assignment: CDR1 LGHNA and CDR2 YSLEER. This chain's CDR3 is CASSQQGWADTQYF. The CDR3 DNA follows: TGCGCCAGCAGCCAACAAGGGTGGGCAGATACGCAGTATTTT.

Regarding this clonotype: This may come from a read error, since a much larger clone is one base off. The chain links TRBV29-1 to TRBJ2-5, with 8 bases lining up with TRBD2. The length of the CDR3 is 16 residues. The V and J ends lost 3 bases and 4 bases, in that order; junction bases with no gene match: 13. Germline-derived CDR1 and CDR2 are SQVTM and ANQGSEA. CDR3 coding DNA: TGCAGCGTTGAGCTTACCGGGACTAGGCTGGGAGAGACCCAGTACTTC. Its translation is CSVELTGTRLGETQYF.

This rearrangement joins TRBV4-1 to TRBJ1-5; D unresolved. The germline V gene encodes CDR1 MGHRA and CDR2 YSYEKL. With 5 bases removed from V and 0 bases from J, the gap between germline ends came to 11 bases. The CDR3 loop spans 15 amino acids. Here the CDR3 reads CASSRILSSNQPQHF. The CDR3 DNA is TGCGCCAGCAGCAGAATTTTGAGTAGCAATCAGCCCCAGCATTTT.

This clonotype was observed many times. The rearrangement links TRBV6-5 to TRBJ1-6; weak D call: TRBD1 (6 bases). CDR3 length: 14 amino acids. The V end lost 7 bases, the J end lost 2 bases, and 9 bases lay between the germline ends. Germline CDR1 reads MNHEY; CDR2 reads SVGAGI. CDR3 sequence (DNA): TGTGCCAGCACCCGGACAGCCTATAATTCACCCCTCCACTTT. Its protein product is CASTRTAYNSPLHF.

The chain combines TRBV30 with TRBJ1-3, with D uncertain. Germline V gene data show CDR1 as GTSNPN and CDR2 as SVGIG (reference sequence). This CDR3 spans 15 amino acids. The V end lost 1 base, the J end lost 0 bases, and 10 bases lay between the germline ends. CDR3 in DNA: TGTGCCTGGAGTGGTGGGAGCTTCTCTGGAAACACCATATATTTT. It is translated as CAWSGGSFSGNTIYF.